Sequencing of this T cell receptor beta chain was carried out in a study of blood T cell repertoires in COVID-19. Background on the study: Whether acute or convalescent, the COVID-19 samples came from the United States, Italy and Spain.

The protocol was immunoSEQ multiplex PCR, while the TCRdb copy is restricted to in-frame clones and leaves out a portion. Of about 47,000 clones listed, roughly four fifths are singletons. V gave up 3 bases and J gave up 4 bases; unmatched junction bases: 11. The germline gives CDR1 SQVTM, CDR2 ANQGSEA. This CDR3 is 16 amino acids long. The rearrangement links TRBV29-1 to TRBJ1-2; 10 bases match TRBD1. This clonotype originated in a man aged 70 or older with active COVID-19. The sequenced sample consisted of peripheral blood. The CDR3: CSVDFVLGTGVYGYTF. CDR3 coding DNA: TGCAGCGTTGATTTTGTTCTTGGGACAGGGGTCTATGGCTACACCTTC. The full variable domain, completed using reference TRBV29-1 and TRBJ1-2, is SAVISQKPSRDICQRGTSLTIQCQVDSQVTMMFWYRQQPGQSLTLIATANQGSEATYESGFVIDKFPISRPNLTFSTLTVSNMSPEDSSIYLCSVDFVLGTGVYGYTFGSGTRLTVV.